This is a list of T cell receptor beta chains from one sample in a study of T cells in Graves' hyperthyroidism and ophthalmopathy. TCRdb re-called the multiplex PCR reads through MiXCR, storing one row per CDR3 protein. This table has 700,000 or so distinct CDR3 sequences, about a sixth appearing once. The sequencing sample was made of blood. The receptors were sampled from a man between 18 and 35 years old with Graves' hyperthyroidism. CDR3s include the opening cysteine and the closing phenylalanine or tryptophan. The D gene is left open where the match is weak. Not all rows give a size; the values are once, few, many and, for expanded clones, a class.

j_call | clone_size | v_call | d_call | cdr3_nt | cdr3_aa
TRBJ2-2 | . | TRBV11-2 | . | TGTGCCAGCAGGGTGGGGGCTTCTAACACCGGGGAGCTGTTTTTT | CASRVGASNTGELFF
TRBJ2-3 | . | TRBV20-1 | . | TGCAGTGCTGACACAGGGACCGCAGATACGCAGTATTTT | CSADTGTADTQYF
TRBJ1-5 | once | TRBV2 | . | TGTGCCAGCAATAGTCAGGGACCGAATAGCAATCAGCCCCAGCATTTT | CASNSQGPNSNQPQHF
TRBJ2-7 | . | TRBV6-1 | . | TGTGCCAGCAGTGAAGTTGGACTTTTTACCTACGAGCAGTACTTC | CASSEVGLFTYEQYF
TRBJ1-5 | few | TRBV28 | . | TGTGCCAGCAGTTTGATAAGGTTAGGGGACAATCAGCCCCAGCATTTT | CASSLIRLGDNQPQHF
TRBJ2-1 | few | TRBV3-1 | . | TGTGCCAGCAGCCCTCCGGCCGGTGTTGTCTATGAGCAGTTCTTC | CASSPPAGVVYEQFF
TRBJ2-2 | . | TRBV12-3/TRBV12-4 | TRBD2 | TGTGCCAGTAGTCACCTAGCGGGAGGGTCCGGGGAGCTGTTTTTT | CASSHLAGGSGELFF
TRBJ2-1 | many | TRBV27 | . | TGTGCCAGCAGTTTGAATCCGGTAGCGCACAATGAGCAGTTCTTC | CASSLNPVAHNEQFF
TRBJ2-5 | few | TRBV20-1 | TRBD2 | TGCAGTGCTAGCCCCTTTAGCGGGAGTAAGGAGACCCAGTACTTC | CSASPFSGSKETQYF
TRBJ2-5 | . | TRBV20-1 | TRBD2 | TGCAGTGCTAGAGGGTCCAGCGGGAGGGCCCTTGGGACCCAGTACTTC | CSARGSSGRALGTQYF
TRBJ1-2 | many | TRBV12-3/TRBV12-4 | TRBD1 | TGTGCCAGCAGTTTTAACAGGGGGCCTGGCTACACCTTC | CASSFNRGPGYTF
TRBJ2-3 | . | TRBV20-1 | . | TGCAGTGCGCTACCGTTGGAGGGAGCTAGCACAGATACGCAGTATTTT | CSALPLEGASTDTQYF
TRBJ1-2 | many | TRBV20-1 | . | TGCAGTGGAAGTGGAGGGTGGGGCTACACCTTC | CSGSGGWGYTF
TRBJ1-1 | few | TRBV4-1 | . | TGCGCCAGCAGCCTCGCAGGTGGGAGAACGAGGTTCGGAACTGAAGCTTTCTTT | CASSLAGGRTRFGTEAFF
TRBJ1-1 | few | TRBV2 | . | TGTGCCAGCAACGAGCACAGGGTGGTCGGAGGAACTGAAGCTTTCTTT | CASNEHRVVGGTEAFF
TRBJ2-7 | few | TRBV7-6 | . | TGTGCCAGCAGCTTAAAGTCCGGGGGTGGGTCCTACGAGCAGTACTTC | CASSLKSGGGSYEQYF
TRBJ2-3 | . | TRBV29-1 | . | TGCAGCGTTGAGGGTACTCGCACAGATACGCAGTATTTT | CSVEGTRTDTQYF
TRBJ2-2 | . | TRBV6-6 | TRBD1 | TGTGCCAGCAGTTACCTGGGACAGGTTGAAGGGACCGGGGAGCTGTTTTTT | CASSYLGQVEGTGELFF
TRBJ1-3 | . | TRBV2 | . | TGTGCCAGCAAGGGTGGAGGAAACACCATATATTTT | CASKGGGNTIYF
TRBJ1-4 | . | TRBV15 | TRBD1 | TGTGCCACCAGCAGAGGCGGACAGGGGTATGAAAAACTGTTTTTT | CATSRGGQGYEKLFF
TRBJ1-1 | many | TRBV15 | TRBD1 | TGTGCCACCAGCGGATTTGGACAGGGGCGGACTGAAGCTTTCTTT | CATSGFGQGRTEAFF
TRBJ2-5 | many | TRBV5-5 | . | TGTGCCAGCAGTCCCGTCAAGGAGACCCAGTACTTC | CASSPVKETQYF
TRBJ1-1 | . | TRBV29-1 | TRBD1 | TGCAGCGTCCTGGGACAGATGAACACTGAAGCTTTCTTT | CSVLGQMNTEAFF
TRBJ2-7 | . | TRBV4-1 | TRBD2 | TGCGCCAGCAGCCAAGATATAGCGGGGACCTACGAGCAGTACTTC | CASSQDIAGTYEQYF
TRBJ1-1 | many | TRBV6-2/TRBV6-3 | TRBD1 | TGTGCCAACGGGACCGGGACAGGGCGAGCTTTCTTT | CANGTGTGRAFF
TRBJ2-2 | . | TRBV20-1 | TRBD2 | TGCAGTGCCCTCGAAAGCGGGAGGGTTACCGGGGAGCTGTTTTTT | CSALESGRVTGELFF
TRBJ1-2 | few | TRBV27 | . | TGTGCCACACTCGGGCCCTTCGGTGGCTACACCTTC | CATLGPFGGYTF
TRBJ2-5 | few | TRBV14 | TRBD2 | TGTGCCAGCAGTCGGACTAGCGGGAGGGCCTTGGTAAAAGAGACCCAGTACTTC | CASSRTSGRALVKETQYF
TRBJ1-6 | . | TRBV30 | . | TGTGCCTGGAATACGGCAGTTCGCTCACCCCTCCACTTT | CAWNTAVRSPLHF
TRBJ2-1 | . | TRBV15 | . | TGTGCCACCAGCAGAGATATAGGGTTTGGGTACAATGAGCAGTTCTTC | CATSRDIGFGYNEQFF
TRBJ2-3 | few | TRBV18 | . | TGTGCCAGCTCACCAGCAGTCACAGATACGCAGTATTTT | CASSPAVTDTQYF
TRBJ2-1 | . | TRBV10-2 | . | TGCGCCAGCAGCGGGAGCCGTACCTACAATGAGCAGTTCTTC | CASSGSRTYNEQFF
TRBJ1-6 | . | TRBV25-1 | TRBD1 | TGTGCCAGCAGAGGGGGCGGCTATAATTCACCCCTCCACTTT | CASRGGGYNSPLHF
TRBJ2-1 | many | TRBV11-3 | TRBD2 | TGTGCCAGCAGCTTATCACTAGCGGGATACGATGAGCAGTTCTTC | CASSLSLAGYDEQFF
TRBJ2-1 | few | TRBV2 | TRBD1 | TGTGCCAGCAGCGACAGGGCGGGCAATGAGCAGTTCTTC | CASSDRAGNEQFF
TRBJ2-3 | few | TRBV6-1 | . | TGTGCCAGCAGTTACTTAAGCGCGCGGGCAGATACGCAGTATTTT | CASSYLSARADTQYF